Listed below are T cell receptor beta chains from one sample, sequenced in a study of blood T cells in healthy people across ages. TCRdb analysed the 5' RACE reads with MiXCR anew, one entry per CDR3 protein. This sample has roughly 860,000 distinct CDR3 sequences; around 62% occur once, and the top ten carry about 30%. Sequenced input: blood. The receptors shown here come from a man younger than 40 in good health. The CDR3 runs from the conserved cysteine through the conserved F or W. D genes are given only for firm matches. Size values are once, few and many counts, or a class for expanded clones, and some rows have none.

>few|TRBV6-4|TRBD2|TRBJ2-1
CASNEAGGSLNEQFF
TGTGCCAGCAATGAAGCGGGGGGCTCACTCAATGAGCAGTTCTTC
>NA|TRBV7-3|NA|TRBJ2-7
CASSRAPGINYEQYF
TGTGCCAGCAGCCGGGCACCCGGGATCAACTACGAGCAGTACTTC
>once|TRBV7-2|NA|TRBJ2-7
CASSLNRYYEQYF
TGTGCCAGCAGCTTGAACAGATACTACGAGCAGTACTTC
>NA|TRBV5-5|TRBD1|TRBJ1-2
CASSLYRDRDSNYGYTF
TGTGCCAGCAGCTTATACCGGGACAGGGATTCGAACTATGGCTACACCTTC
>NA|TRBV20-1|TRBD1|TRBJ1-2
CSVRHRGGDGYTF
TGCAGTGTCAGACACAGGGGAGGAGATGGCTACACCTTC
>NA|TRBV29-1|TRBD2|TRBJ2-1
CSVGLSLAGYNEQFF
TGCAGCGTTGGTCTCAGTCTAGCGGGGTACAATGAGCAGTTCTTC
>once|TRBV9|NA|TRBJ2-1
CASSVAWTGGRYSEQFF
TGTGCCAGCAGCGTAGCTTGGACGGGGGGCAGGTACAGTGAGCAGTTCTTC
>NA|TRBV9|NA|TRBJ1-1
CASSVGAGRSINTEAFF
TGTGCCAGCAGCGTAGGGGCAGGGAGGAGCATAAACACTGAAGCTTTCTTT
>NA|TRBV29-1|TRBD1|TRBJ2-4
CSVEDRGTGVKNIQHF
TGCAGCGTTGAAGATCGCGGGACAGGGGTCAAAAACATTCAGCACTTC
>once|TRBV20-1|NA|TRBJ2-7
CSAIALQGFTYEQYF
TGCAGTGCCATTGCGCTACAGGGATTTACTTACGAGCAGTACTTC
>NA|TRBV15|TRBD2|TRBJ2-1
CATSTGGGAYNEQFF
TGTGCCACCAGCACTGGCGGGGGGGCCTACAATGAGCAGTTCTTC
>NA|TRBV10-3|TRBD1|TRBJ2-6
CAISRQGGFSGANVLTF
TGTGCCATCAGCAGACAGGGGGGCTTTTCTGGGGCCAACGTCCTGACTTTC
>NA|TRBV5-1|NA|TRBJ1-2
CASSPESLYGYTF
TGCGCCAGCAGTCCGGAGAGTCTCTATGGCTACACCTTC
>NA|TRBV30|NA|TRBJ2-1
CAWSVVPLGPYNEQFF
TGTGCCTGGAGTGTAGTGCCCCTGGGCCCCTACAATGAGCAGTTCTTC
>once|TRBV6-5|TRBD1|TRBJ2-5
CASSPQGNGETQYF
TGTGCCAGCAGCCCACAGGGGAACGGAGAGACCCAGTACTTC
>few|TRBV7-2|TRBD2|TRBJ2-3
CASSLDRTSIDTQYF
TGTGCCAGCAGCTTAGACCGGACTAGCATCGATACGCAGTATTTT
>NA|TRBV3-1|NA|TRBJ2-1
CASSLVYGEQFF
TGTGCCAGCAGCCTCGTTTACGGGGAGCAGTTCTTC
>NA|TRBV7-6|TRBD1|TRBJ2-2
CASIRDSSNTGELFF
TGTGCCAGCATCCGGGACAGTTCGAACACCGGGGAGCTGTTTTTT
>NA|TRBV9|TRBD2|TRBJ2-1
CASTHGVGGTYNEQFF
TGTGCCAGCACCCATGGGGTGGGGGGGACTTACAATGAGCAGTTCTTC
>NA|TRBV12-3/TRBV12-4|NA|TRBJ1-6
CASSLWQAGSPLHF
TGTGCCAGCAGTTTATGGCAGGCGGGTTCACCCCTCCACTTT
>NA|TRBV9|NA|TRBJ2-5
CASSLQMVGETQYF
TGTGCCAGCAGCCTACAAATGGTGGGGGAGACCCAGTACTTC
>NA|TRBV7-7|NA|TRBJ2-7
CASSFLGGTYEQYF
TGTGCTAGCAGCTTTCTAGGGGGAACCTACGAGCAGTACTTC
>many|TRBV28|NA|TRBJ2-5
CASSLSGTQYF
TGTGCCAGCAGTCTCTCGGGGACCCAGTACTTC
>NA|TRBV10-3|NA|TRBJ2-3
CAISAPSLDTQYF
TGTGCCATCAGCGCCCCTAGCCTCGATACGCAGTATTTT
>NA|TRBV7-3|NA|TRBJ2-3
CASSISGGANTDTQYF
TGTGCCAGCAGTATCAGTGGGGGGGCTAACACAGATACGCAGTATTTT
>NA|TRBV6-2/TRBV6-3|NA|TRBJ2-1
CASSYRAGPEEQFF
TGTGCCAGCAGTTATCGGGCGGGACCCGAAGAGCAGTTCTTC
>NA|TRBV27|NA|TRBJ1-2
CASRGEGQLYGYTF
TGTGCCAGCAGGGGGGAGGGGCAGCTCTATGGCTACACCTTC
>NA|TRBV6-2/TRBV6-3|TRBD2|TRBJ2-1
CASSYAGGLNEQFF
TGTGCCAGCAGTTACGCGGGGGGGCTCAATGAGCAGTTCTTC
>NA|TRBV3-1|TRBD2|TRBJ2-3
CASSQVASGGASVYTQYF
TGTGCCAGCAGCCAAGTGGCCAGCGGGGGGGCCAGCGTCTATACGCAGTATTTT
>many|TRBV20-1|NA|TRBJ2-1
CSARAEKGTSYNEQFF
TGCAGTGCTAGAGCCGAGAAGGGGACCTCCTACAATGAGCAGTTCTTC
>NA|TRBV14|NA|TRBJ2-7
CASSFGGMANEQYF
TGTGCCAGCAGCTTTGGGGGGATGGCGAACGAGCAGTACTTC
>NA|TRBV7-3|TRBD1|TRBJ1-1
CASSNRDSREAFF
TGTGCCAGCAGCAACCGGGACAGTCGTGAAGCTTTCTTT
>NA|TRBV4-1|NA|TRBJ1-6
CASSLGQSSYNSPLHF
TGCGCCAGCAGCCTCGGACAGAGCTCCTATAATTCACCCCTCCACTTT
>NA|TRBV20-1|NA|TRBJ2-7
CSAREVDRPYEQYF
TGCAGTGCTAGAGAGGTGGACAGACCCTACGAGCAGTACTTC
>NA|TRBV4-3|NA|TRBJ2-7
CASSPSGARDDEQYF
TGCGCCAGCAGCCCGTCGGGCGCCAGGGATGACGAGCAGTACTTC
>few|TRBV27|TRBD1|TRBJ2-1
CASTMGQVYGEQFF
TGTGCCAGCACCATGGGACAGGTCTACGGTGAGCAGTTCTTC
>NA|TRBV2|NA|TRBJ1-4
CASSLEPGDNEKLFF
TGTGCCAGCAGCCTTGAACCGGGGGATAATGAAAAACTGTTTTTT
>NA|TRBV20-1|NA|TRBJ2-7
CSARSPYNRNEQYF
TGCAGTGCTAGGAGTCCTTACAACAGAAACGAGCAGTACTTC
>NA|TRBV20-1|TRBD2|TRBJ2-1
CSATGSGSSNEQFF
TGCAGTGCTACGGGCAGCGGGAGTTCGAATGAGCAGTTCTTC
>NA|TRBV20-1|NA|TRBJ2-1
CSALTGSPNEQFF
TGCAGTGCCTTGACAGGATCCCCCAATGAGCAGTTCTTC
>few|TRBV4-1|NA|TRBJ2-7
CASSHGAPYEQYF
TGCGCCAGCAGCCACGGGGCCCCCTACGAGCAGTACTTC
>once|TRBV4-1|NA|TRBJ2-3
CASSQDGEAYTQYF
TGCGCCAGCAGCCAAGACGGGGAAGCCTATACGCAGTATTTT
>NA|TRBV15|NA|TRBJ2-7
CATSRVSLGRGAALEQYF
TGTGCCACCAGCAGAGTTTCGCTTGGTCGGGGCGCGGCTCTCGAGCAGTACTTC
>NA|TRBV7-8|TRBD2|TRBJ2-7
CASMGPGGDEQYF
TGTGCCAGCATGGGACCGGGAGGCGACGAGCAGTACTTC
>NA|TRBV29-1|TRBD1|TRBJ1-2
CSVQTGDNYGYTF
TGCAGCGTGCAGACAGGGGATAACTATGGCTACACCTTC
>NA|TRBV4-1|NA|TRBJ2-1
CASSQDFGVTNNEQFF
TGCGCCAGCAGCCAAGACTTTGGGGTGACGAACAATGAGCAGTTCTTC
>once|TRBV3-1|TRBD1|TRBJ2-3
CASSQRDRNTDTQYF
TGTGCCAGCAGCCAGAGGGACAGAAATACAGATACGCAGTATTTT
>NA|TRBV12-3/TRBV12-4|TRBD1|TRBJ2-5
CASRAGTGGMETQYF
TGTGCCAGCAGAGCCGGGACAGGGGGTATGGAGACCCAGTACTTC
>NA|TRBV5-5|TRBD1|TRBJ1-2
CASSLRDSYNYGYTF
TGTGCCAGCAGCTTGAGGGACAGCTATAACTATGGCTACACCTTC
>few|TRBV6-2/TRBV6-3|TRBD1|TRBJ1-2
CASSSFQGANYGYTF
TGTGCCAGCAGTTCATTCCAGGGGGCGAACTATGGCTACACCTTC
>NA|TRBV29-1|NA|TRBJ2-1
CSVEDPGGCEQFF
TGCAGCGTTGAAGATCCCGGGGGTTGTGAGCAGTTCTTC
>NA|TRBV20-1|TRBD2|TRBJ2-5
CSARDGTSLETQYF
TGCAGTGCTAGAGATGGGACTAGCTTGGAGACCCAGTACTTC
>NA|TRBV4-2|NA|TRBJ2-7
CASSLERRTAHYEQYF
TGTGCCAGCAGCCTCGAGAGGCGGACGGCTCACTACGAGCAGTACTTC